The rows below give T cell receptor beta chains drawn from one sample of a study of blood T cell repertoires in COVID-19. Using immunoSEQ multiplex PCR, the repertoire was profiled, and TCRdb retains in-frame clones only, with some absent. The sample contains about 150,000 clones, about four fifths of which appear only once. Sequencing was carried out using peripheral blood. The origin of the receptors is a woman aged 60 to 75 with acute or convalescent COVID-19. The CDR3 runs from the conserved cysteine through the conserved F or W. D genes are given only for firm matches. Clone size is stated in some rows and not others, as once, few, many or a class when expanded.

J,size,D,V,CDR3,DNA
TRBJ1-1,once,-,TRBV5-1,CASSGGLSGNTEAFF,TGCGCCAGCAGTGGGGGCCTCTCGGGGAACACTGAAGCTTTCTTT
TRBJ2-7,-,-,TRBV2,CASNRDTSYEQYF,TGTGCCAGCAATAGGGACACCTCCTACGAGCAGTACTTC
TRBJ1-2,-,-,TRBV30,CAWNRGQQENYGYTF,TGTGCCTGGAATAGGGGCCAACAGGAGAACTATGGCTACACCTTC
TRBJ2-4,once,TRBD2,TRBV6-5,CASSYSVRGGRNIQYF,TGTGCCAGCAGTTACTCCGTGCGGGGGGGCAGAAACATTCAGTACTTC
TRBJ2-7,few,-,TRBV5-1,CASGPRQASYEQYF,TGCGCCAGCGGCCCCCGACAGGCCTCCTACGAGCAGTACTTC
TRBJ2-5,-,TRBD2,TRBV9,CASSPSPGAGGGETQYF,TGTGCCAGCAGCCCATCGCCGGGAGCGGGGGGGGGAGAGACCCAGTACTTC
TRBJ1-3,-,-,TRBV27,CASSSGVNSGNTIYF,TGTGCCAGCAGTTCAGGGGTCAACTCTGGAAACACCATATATTTT
TRBJ1-5,-,TRBD1,TRBV4-1,CASSQDRTGVGQPQHF,TGCGCCAGCAGCCAAGATAGGACAGGGGTCGGTCAGCCCCAGCATTTT
TRBJ2-7,-,TRBD1,TRBV7-6,CASSLEGTGNPYEQYF,TGTGCCAGCAGCTTAGAAGGGACAGGGAATCCCTACGAGCAGTACTTC
TRBJ1-5,-,TRBD1,TRBV2,CASNPGQGRNQPQHF,TGTGCCAGCAACCCGGGACAGGGGAGGAATCAGCCCCAGCATTTT